This T cell receptor beta chain came from a study of cytomegalovirus exposure and HLA in healthy donors. The PCR used 60 Vbeta and 13 Jbeta primers. Data came from immunoSEQ multiplex PCR; TCRdb stores just in-frame clones and leaves some out. The sample lists over 60,000 clones; roughly 70% were seen once. Donors were nominally healthy when sampled, though unrecorded immune exposures were likely. The CDR3 runs to 16 residues. The germline V gene has CDR1 SGHRS and CDR2 YFSETQ. The V end was cut by 0 bases, the J end by 9 bases, with 21 bases between. Points on this clone: The antigen remains unidentified.

Findings and limits, study-wide: A later analysis showed HLA-associated TCR beta chains outstripping equally common others in clonal expansion.

The TCR comes from a male donor in good health and CMV-seropositive. The V call is TRBV5-1, the J call TRBJ1-2; a possible D gene is TRBD1 (6 bases). The sequencing input was PBMCs. The CDR3 coding sequence is TGCGCCAGCAGCTTGGGGGTCACAGGGTCCTATTCCCGCTACACCTTC. Translated, it gives CASSLGVTGSYSRYTF.